This TCR beta chain stems from a study of T cells after yellow fever vaccination. TCRdb passed the 5' RACE reads through MiXCR, listing each CDR3 protein once. The table shows about 200,000 distinct CDR3 sequences, with around 3.1% occurring only once. The CDR3 totals 16 residues. Deletions cut 0 bases from V and 2 bases from J, with 14 bases between. Germline CDR1 reads DFQATT; CDR2 reads SNEGSKA (reference sequence). Sequencing used CD4+ T cells sorted from PBMCs, obtained 10 days after the yellow fever booster vaccination. This TCR came from a young man who received the YFV17D yellow fever vaccine. The V gene is TRBV20-1, the J gene TRBJ2-1; TRBD1 or TRBD2 may be the D gene (5 bases each). The CDR3 DNA sequence: TGCAGTGCTAGAGAAATACTCCGGGACCCCTACAATGAGCAGTTCTTC. Encoded protein: CSAREILRDPYNEQFF.